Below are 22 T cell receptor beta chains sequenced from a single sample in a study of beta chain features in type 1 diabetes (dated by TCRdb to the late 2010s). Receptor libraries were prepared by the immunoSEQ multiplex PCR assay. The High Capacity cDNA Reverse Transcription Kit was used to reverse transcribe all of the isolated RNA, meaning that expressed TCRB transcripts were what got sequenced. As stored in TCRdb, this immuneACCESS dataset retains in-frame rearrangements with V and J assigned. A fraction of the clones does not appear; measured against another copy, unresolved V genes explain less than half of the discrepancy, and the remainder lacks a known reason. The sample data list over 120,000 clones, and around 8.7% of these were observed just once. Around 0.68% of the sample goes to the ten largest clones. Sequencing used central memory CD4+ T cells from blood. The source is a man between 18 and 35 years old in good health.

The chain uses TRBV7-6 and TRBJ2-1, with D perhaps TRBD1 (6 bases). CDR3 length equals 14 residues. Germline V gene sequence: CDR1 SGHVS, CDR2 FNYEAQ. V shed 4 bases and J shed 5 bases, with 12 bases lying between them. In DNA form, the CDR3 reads TGTGCCAGCAGCTCGGGACAAGTACACAATGAGCAGTTCTTC. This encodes CASSSGQVHNEQFF.

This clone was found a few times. The CDR3 DNA sequence: TGTGCCAGCGCATACAATGGCTACGAGCAGTACTTC. It yields the protein CASAYNGYEQYF. The chain employs TRBV7-6 and TRBJ2-7; the D is unclear. Germline V gene sequence: CDR1 SGHVS, CDR2 FNYEAQ. The CDR3 has 12 residues. Deletions cut 8 bases from V and 3 bases from J, with 11 bases between. Drawing the rest from reference TRBV7-6 and TRBJ2-7, the complete variable domain is GAGVSQSPRYKVTKRGQDVALRCDPISGHVSLYWYRQALGQGPEFLTYFNYEAQQDKSGLPNDRFSAERPEGSISTLTIQRTEQRDSAMYRCASAYNGYEQYFGPGTRLTVT.

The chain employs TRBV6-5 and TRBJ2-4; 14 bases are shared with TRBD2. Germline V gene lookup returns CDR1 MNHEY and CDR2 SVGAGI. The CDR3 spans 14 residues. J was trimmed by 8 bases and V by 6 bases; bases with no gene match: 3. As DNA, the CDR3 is TGTGCCAGCAGCGGACTAGCGGGGGGTTACATTCAGTACTTC. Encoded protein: CASSGLAGGYIQYF.

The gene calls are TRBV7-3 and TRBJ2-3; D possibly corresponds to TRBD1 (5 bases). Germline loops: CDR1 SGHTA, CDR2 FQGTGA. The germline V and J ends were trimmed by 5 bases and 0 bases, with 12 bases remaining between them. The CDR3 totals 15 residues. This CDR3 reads CASSETASSTDTQYF. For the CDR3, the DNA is TGTGCCAGCAGCGAGACAGCATCTAGCACAGATACGCAGTATTTT.

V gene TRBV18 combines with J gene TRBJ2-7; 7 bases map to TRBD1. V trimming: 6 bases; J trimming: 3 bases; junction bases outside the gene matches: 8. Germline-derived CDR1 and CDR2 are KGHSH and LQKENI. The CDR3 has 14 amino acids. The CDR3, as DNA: TGTGCCAGCTCTCCTCAAGGGGACAGCTACGAGCAGTACTTC. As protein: CASSPQGDSYEQYF.

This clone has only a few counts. CDR3 DNA: TGCAGCGTTGAAAGGCGGGGGGGTTCTAGCACAGATACGCAGTATTTT. It yields the protein CSVERRGGSSTDTQYF. The J gene is TRBJ2-3, the V gene TRBV29-1, with 9 positions matching TRBD2. The CDR3 is made up of 16 amino acids. Germline V gene data show CDR1 as SQVTM and CDR2 as ANQGSEA. V was clipped by 2 bases and J by 0 bases; unmatched bases: 6.

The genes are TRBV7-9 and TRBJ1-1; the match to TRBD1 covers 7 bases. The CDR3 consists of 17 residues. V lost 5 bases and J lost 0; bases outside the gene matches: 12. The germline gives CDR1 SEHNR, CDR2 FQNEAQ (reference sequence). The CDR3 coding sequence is TGTGCCAGCAGCATTTCGGGACAGAGTAAGATGAACACTGAAGCTTTCTTT. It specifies CASSISGQSKMNTEAFF.

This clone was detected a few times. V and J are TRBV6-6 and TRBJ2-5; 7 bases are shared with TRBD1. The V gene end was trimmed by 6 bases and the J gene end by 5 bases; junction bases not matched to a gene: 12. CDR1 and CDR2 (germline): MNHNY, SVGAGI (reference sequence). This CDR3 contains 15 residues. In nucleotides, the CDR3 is TGTGCCAGCAGCGCCCGGCGGACAGGTTATGAGACCCAGTACTTC. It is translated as CASSARRTGYETQYF.

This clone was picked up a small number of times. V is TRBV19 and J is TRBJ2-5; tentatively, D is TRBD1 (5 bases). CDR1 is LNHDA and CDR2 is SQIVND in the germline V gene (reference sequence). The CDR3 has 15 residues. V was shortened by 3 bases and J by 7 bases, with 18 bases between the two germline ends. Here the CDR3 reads CASSILGASSLTQYF. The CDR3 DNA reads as TGTGCCAGTAGTATCTTAGGGGCGAGCAGTCTGACCCAGTACTTC.

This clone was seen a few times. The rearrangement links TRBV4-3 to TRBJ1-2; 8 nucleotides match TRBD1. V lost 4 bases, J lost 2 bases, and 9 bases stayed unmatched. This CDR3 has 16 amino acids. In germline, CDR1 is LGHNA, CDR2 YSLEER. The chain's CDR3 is CASSPSTDRVNYGYTF. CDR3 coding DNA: TGCGCCAGCAGCCCATCTACGGACAGGGTCAACTATGGCTACACCTTC.

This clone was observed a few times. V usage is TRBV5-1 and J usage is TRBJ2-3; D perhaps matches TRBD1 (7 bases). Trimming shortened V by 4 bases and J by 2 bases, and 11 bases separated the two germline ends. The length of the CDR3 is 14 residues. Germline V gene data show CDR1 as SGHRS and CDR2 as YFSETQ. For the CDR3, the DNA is TGCGCCAGCAGCACAGGGGAGGCCACAGATACGCAGTATTTT. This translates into CASSTGEATDTQYF. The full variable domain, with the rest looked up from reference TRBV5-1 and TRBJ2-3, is KAGVTQTPRYLIKTRGQQVTLSCSPISGHRSVSWYQQTPGQGLQFLFEYFSETQRNKGNFPGRFSGRQFSNSRSEMNVSTLELGDSALYLCASSTGEATDTQYFGPGTRLTVL.

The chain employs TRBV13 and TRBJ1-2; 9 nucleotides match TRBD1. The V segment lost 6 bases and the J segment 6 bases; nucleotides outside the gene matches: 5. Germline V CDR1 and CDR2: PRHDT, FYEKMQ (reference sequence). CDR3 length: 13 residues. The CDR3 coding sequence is TGTGCCAGCAGGTTCCGACAGGGGGATGGCTACACCTTC. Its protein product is CASRFRQGDGYTF.

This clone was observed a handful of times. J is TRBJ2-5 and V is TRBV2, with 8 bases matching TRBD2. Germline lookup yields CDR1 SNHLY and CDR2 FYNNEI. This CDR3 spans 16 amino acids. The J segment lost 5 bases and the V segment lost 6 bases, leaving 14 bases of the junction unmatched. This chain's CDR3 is CASSRTSSGGLETQYF. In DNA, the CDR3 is TGTGCCAGCAGCCGCACTTCCAGCGGGGGCCTCGAGACCCAGTACTTC.

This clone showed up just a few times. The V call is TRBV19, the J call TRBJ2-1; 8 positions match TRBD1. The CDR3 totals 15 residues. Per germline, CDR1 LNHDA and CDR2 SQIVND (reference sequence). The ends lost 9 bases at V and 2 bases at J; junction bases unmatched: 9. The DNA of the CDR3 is TGTGCCAGCGACAGGGGCATTAATACCTACAATGAGCAGTTCTTC. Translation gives CASDRGINTYNEQFF. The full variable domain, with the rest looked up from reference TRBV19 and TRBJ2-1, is DGGITQSPKYLFRKEGQNVTLSCEQNLNHDAMYWYRQDPGQGLRLIYYSQIVNDFQKGDIAEGYSVSREKKESFPLTVTSAQKNPTAFYLCASDRGINTYNEQFFGPGTRLTVL.

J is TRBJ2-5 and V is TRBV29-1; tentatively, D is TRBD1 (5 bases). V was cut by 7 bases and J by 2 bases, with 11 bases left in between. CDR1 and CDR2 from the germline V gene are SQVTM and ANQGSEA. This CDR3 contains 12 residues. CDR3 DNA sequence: TGCAGCGCCGGACACATACAAGAGACCCAGTACTTC. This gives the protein CSAGHIQETQYF.

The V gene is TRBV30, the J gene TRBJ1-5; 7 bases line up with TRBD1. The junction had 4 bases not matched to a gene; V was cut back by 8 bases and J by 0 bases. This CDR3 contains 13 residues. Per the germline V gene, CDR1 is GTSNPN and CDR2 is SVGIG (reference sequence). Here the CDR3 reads CAGQENSNQPQHF. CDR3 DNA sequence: TGTGCCGGACAGGAAAATAGCAATCAGCCCCAGCATTTT.

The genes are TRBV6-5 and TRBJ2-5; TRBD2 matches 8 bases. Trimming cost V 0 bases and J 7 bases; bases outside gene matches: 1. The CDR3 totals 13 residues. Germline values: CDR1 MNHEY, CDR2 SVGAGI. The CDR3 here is CASSYSGGGTQYF. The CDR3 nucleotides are TGTGCCAGCAGTTACTCCGGGGGGGGGACCCAGTACTTC.

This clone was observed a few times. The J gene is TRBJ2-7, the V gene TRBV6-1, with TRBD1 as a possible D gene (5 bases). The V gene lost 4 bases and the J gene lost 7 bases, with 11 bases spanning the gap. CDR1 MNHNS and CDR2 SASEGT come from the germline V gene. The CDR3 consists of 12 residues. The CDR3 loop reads CASSVAGYEQYF. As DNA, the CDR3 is TGTGCCAGCAGTGTGGCAGGGTATGAGCAGTACTTC.

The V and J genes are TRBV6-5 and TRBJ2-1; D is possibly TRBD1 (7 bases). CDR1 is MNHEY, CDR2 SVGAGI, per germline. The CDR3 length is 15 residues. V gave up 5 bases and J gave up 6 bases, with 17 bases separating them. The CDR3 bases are TGTGCCAGCAGTCCCGGACAGGAGGGGACCAATGAGCAGTTCTTC. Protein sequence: CASSPGQEGTNEQFF.

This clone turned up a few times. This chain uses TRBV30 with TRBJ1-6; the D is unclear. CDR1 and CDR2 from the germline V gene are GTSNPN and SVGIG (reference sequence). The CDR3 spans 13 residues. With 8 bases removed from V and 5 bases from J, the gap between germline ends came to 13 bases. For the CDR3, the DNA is TGTGCCGCCGAGGTCGCCAATAATTCACCCCTCCACTTT. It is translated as CAAEVANNSPLHF.

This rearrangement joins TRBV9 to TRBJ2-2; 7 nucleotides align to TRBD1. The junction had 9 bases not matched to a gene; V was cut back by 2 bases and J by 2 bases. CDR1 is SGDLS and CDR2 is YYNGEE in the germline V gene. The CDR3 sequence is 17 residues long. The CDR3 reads CASSVRNTGANTGELFF. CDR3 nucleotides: TGTGCCAGCAGCGTCCGGAACACAGGGGCCAACACCGGGGAGCTGTTTTTT.

This chain's CDR3 is CASSYSGTGLYEQYF. DNA for the CDR3: TGTGCCAGCAGTTACTCCGGGACAGGACTATACGAGCAGTACTTC. The V gene is TRBV6-6, the J gene TRBJ2-7; TRBD1 agrees at 8 bases. V shed 0 bases and J 4 bases; nucleotides not matched to a gene: 5. CDR1 is MNHNY and CDR2 is SVGAGI in the germline V gene (reference sequence). The CDR3 totals 15 residues.